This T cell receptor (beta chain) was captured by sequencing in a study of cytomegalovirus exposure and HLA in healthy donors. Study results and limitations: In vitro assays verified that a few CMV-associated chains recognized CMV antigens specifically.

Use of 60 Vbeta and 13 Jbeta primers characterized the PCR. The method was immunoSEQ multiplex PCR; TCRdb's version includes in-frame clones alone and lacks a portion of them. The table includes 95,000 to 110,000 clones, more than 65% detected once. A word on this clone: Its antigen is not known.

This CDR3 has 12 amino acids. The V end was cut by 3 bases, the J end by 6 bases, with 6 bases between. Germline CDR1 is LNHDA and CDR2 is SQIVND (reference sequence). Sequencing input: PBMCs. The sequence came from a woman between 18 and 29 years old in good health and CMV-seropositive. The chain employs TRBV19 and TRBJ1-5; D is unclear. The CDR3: CASSILLQPQHF. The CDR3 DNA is TGTGCCAGTAGTATTCTCCTTCAGCCCCAGCATTTT.